This T cell receptor beta chain was recovered during a study of T cell repertoires in ileal Crohn's disease. Whole-study context: Operated complications were stricturing disease (approximately 61%) and penetrating disease (approximately 39%). Thiopurines (around eleven) or anti-TNF agents (roughly 18) were given postoperatively to about half.

Germline V gene lookup returns CDR1 SGHTA and CDR2 FQGNSA. The CDR3 consists of 15 residues. V was pared by 5 bases and J by 1 base, with 15 bases between. TCRdb keeps only in-frame clones here, not all; method: immunoSEQ multiplex PCR. The table records around 14,000 clones, around 78% of them present only once. Study-wide results and caveats: Sorted CD8 T cells held more high-frequency clones than CD4. Compared with non-smokers, active smokers at surgery showed more clonal expansions.

A remark on this clone: Its specificity is not known.

Sample: ileal tissue. The chain has TRBV7-2 and TRBJ2-7; possibly TRBD1 for D (5 bases). The TCR originated in an adult with Crohn's disease. The CDR3 sequence is CASSHGQTRSYEQYF. For the CDR3, the DNA is TGTGCCAGCAGCCATGGACAAACAAGATCCTACGAGCAGTACTTC.